This TCR beta chain was captured in a study of STAT3 mutations in large granular lymphocyte leukemia (dated by TCRdb to the late 2010s). Describing the broader study: Canonical activating STAT3 mutations were detected in roughly half of the longitudinally sequenced T-LGLL patients. One or more immunosuppressive therapy regimens were given to more than half of T-LGLL patients, and hematologic response was seen in 40% of the treated patients. Serial deep sequencing of TCRbeta CDR3 and STAT3 was performed in patients with T-cell large granular lymphocyte leukemia to reconstruct clonal hierarchy and dynamics. From an initial cohort of 207 LGL patients, 15 to 20 representative T-LGLL cases were selected for longitudinal TCRbeta and STAT3 sequencing. As controls within the study, a couple of patients with natural killer LGL leukemia were also sequenced longitudinally. Each patient was sequenced at an average of about 4.1 time points, ranging from 2 to 8 samplings.

The CDR3 covers 14 residues, taking in both the cysteine and the phenylalanine. Only the CDR3 DNA is retained, 42 bases long and in frame from the first base. V is pruned by 6 bases and J by 1 base, leaving 5 bases of the junction without a gene match. Sequences KGHSH (CDR1) and LQKENI (CDR2) are obtained from the germline V gene. The same DNA, extracted from blood mononuclear cells, served for both the TCR sequencing and the STAT3 sequencing. The full study reports these points: At least one immunodominant TCRbeta clonotype was identified in every T-LGLL patient, and multiple immunodominant subclonotypes were identified in about half of the T-LGLL patients. In several patients, dominant TCR clone burden exceeded STAT3 mutant burden, suggesting STAT3 mutation arose secondarily within a pre-expanded clone. In 6 of 18 patients, TCR clonotype switching occurred after therapy, and every newly emerging clone was STAT3 wild type. Because no samples were available when a clone first appeared, clonal expansion was inferred from samplings taken at other points. Since codominant clonotypes persisted in some patients, a small but highly pathogenic clone may have gone undetected. Variable intervals between samplings and differing treatment regimens complicated linking therapy response to changes in TCR clonal burden.

TCRbeta libraries were sequenced on an Illumina MiSeq, and an average of around 41,000 productive templates per sample was obtained. Multiplex PCR amplification was used to generate TCRbeta CDR3 libraries with the immunoSEQ assay. Per the original workflow: Repertoire diversity was computed as previously defined, with values near 0 indicating extremely monoclonal samples. TCRdb re-hosts the immuneACCESS table, in-frame sequences only. Its copies lack some clones; in the studies checked, an unresolved V gene accounts for under half of them, and the cause for the rest is not known. V and J calls and clone size are given by that table; D and trimming were obtained from the DNA. The table for this sample lists roughly 35,000 clones; about 88% of them were counted only once. Over 0.35% of the sample rests with the top ten. Turning to this clone: Its recognized antigen is unknown. Base qualities are missing; no much larger clone stands one base away.

The receptor was isolated from a human donor with T large granular lymphocyte leukemia. Some clones in this sample may be carry-over from other donors' samples. Sequencing input: PBMCs. Recombination connected TRBV18 to TRBJ1-1, and 7 bases in between align with TRBD1. CDR3 sequence: CASSPPGGNTEAFF. The base sequence is TGTGCCAGCTCCCCCCCAGGGGGGAACACTGAAGCTTTCTTT.